This T cell receptor beta chain is drawn from a study of T cells in Graves' hyperthyroidism and ophthalmopathy. General study points: A model of 13 V-J pairs discriminated ophthalmopathy from stable hyperthyroidism.

Between the trimmed V and J ends, which lost 2 bases and 2 bases, there was a span of 13 bases. This CDR3 has 15 residues. CDR1 and CDR2 (germline): DFQATT, SNEGSKA (reference sequence). Comments on this clonotype: Its antigen remains unidentified. The conserved phenylalanine or tryptophan is not found at the CDR3 terminus, so this likely reflects a read error.

Recently diagnosed hyperthyroidism of less than 2 months' duration affected patients aged 18 to 65. It was RNA transcripts that yielded the amplified TCR beta CDR3 regions. The HTBI primer set was used in a first-round RT-PCR of the TCR CDR3. One entry per CDR3 protein results from TCRdb running MiXCR on the multiplex PCR reads. The sample lists 300,000 or so distinct CDR3 sequences; 21% were seen once. The sequence came from a woman in her forties or fifties with Graves' hyperthyroidism. What was sequenced was blood. The chain recombines TRBV20-1 with TRBJ1-5, with no clear D. This CDR3 reads CSARSGPGGNQPQHL. The CDR3 bases are TGCAGTGCTAGATCCGGACCGGGAGGCAATCAGCCCCAGCATCTT.